This T cell receptor beta chain was recorded in a study of cytomegalovirus exposure and HLA in healthy donors. The primer mix had 60 Vbeta and 13 Jbeta primers. Generated by immunoSEQ multiplex PCR, the TCRdb table keeps only in-frame clones and is missing some. The sample shows some 200,000 clones, approximately 11% of them seen only once. This clone was detected only a few times. V was pared by 5 bases and J by 12 bases, with 17 bases between. There are 13 residues in the CDR3. Germline assignment: CDR1 SGHNT and CDR2 YENEEA. The V gene is TRBV11-3, the J gene TRBJ2-1; TRBD2 might be the D (6 bases). This receptor was taken from a man aged 50 to 59 in good health and CMV-seropositive. The sequenced sample was PBMCs. The CDR3 spells CASSPVTQGGQFF. The CDR3 DNA is TGTGCCAGCAGCCCCGTAACGCAGGGAGGGCAGTTCTTC. The whole variable domain, filled in from reference TRBV11-3 and TRBJ2-1, reads EAGVVQSPRYKIIEKKQPVAFWCNPISGHNTLYWYLQNLGQGPELLIRYENEEAVDDSQLPKDRFSAERLKGVDSTLKIQPAELGDSAVYLCASSPVTQGGQFFGPGTRLTVL.